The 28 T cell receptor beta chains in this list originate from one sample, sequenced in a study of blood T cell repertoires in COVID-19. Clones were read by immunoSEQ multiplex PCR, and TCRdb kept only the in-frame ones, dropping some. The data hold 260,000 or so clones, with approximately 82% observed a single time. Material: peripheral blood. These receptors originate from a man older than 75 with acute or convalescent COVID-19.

CDR3 in amino acids: CASGPEQNTEAFF. In DNA, the CDR3 is TGTGCCAGCGGCCCCGAACAAAACACTGAAGCTTTCTTT. The chain carries TRBV2 and TRBJ1-1; no reliable D call. The V end lost 8 bases, the J end lost 2 bases, and 12 bases lay between the germline ends. Germline CDR1 reads SNHLY; CDR2 reads FYNNEI. The CDR3 runs 13 residues.

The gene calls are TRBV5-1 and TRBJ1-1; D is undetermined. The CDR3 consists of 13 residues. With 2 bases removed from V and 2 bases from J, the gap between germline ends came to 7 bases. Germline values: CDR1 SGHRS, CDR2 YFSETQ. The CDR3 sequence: CASSFRANTEAFF. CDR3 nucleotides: TGCGCCAGCAGCTTTCGCGCTAACACTGAAGCTTTCTTT. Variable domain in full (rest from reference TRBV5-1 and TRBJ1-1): KAGVTQTPRYLIKTRGQQVTLSCSPISGHRSVSWYQQTPGQGLQFLFEYFSETQRNKGNFPGRFSGRQFSNSRSEMNVSTLELGDSALYLCASSFRANTEAFFGQGTRLTVV.

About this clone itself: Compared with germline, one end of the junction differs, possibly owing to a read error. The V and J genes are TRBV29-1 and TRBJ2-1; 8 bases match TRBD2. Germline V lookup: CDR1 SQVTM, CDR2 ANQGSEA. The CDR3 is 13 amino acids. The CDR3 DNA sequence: TGCAGCGTCGAAGGAACTAGCGGAGCTGAGCAGTTCTTC. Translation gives CSVEGTSGAEQFF.

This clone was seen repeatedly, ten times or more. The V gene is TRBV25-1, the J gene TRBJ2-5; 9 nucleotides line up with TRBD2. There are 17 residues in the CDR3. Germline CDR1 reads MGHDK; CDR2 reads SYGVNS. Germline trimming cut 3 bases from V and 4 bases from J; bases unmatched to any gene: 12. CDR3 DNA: TGTGCCAGCAGTGATCGGGCTAGCGGGATTTCGAGAGAGACCCAGTACTTC. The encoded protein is CASSDRASGISRETQYF.

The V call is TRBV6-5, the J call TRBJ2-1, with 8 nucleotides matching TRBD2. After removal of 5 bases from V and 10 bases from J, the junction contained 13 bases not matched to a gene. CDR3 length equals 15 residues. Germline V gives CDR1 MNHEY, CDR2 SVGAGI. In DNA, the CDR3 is TGTGCCAGCAGTCCGAGGGGCTCAGCGGGAGTGGAGCAGTTCTTC. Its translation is CASSPRGSAGVEQFF.

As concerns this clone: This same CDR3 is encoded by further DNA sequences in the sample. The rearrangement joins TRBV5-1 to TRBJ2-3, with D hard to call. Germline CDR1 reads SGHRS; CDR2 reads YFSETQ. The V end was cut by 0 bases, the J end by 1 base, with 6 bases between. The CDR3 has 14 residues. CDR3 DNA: TGCGCCAGCAGCTTGGCCGAGGGCACAGATACGCAGTATTTT. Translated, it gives CASSLAEGTDTQYF.

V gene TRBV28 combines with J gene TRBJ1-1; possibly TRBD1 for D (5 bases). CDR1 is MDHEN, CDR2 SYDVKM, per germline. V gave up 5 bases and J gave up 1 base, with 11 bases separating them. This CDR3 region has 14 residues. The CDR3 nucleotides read TGTGCCAGCAGTGAGGGGAGGGGGAACACTGAAGCTTTCTTT. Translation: CASSEGRGNTEAFF.

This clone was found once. CDR3 loop: CASSKGQGIVSPLHF. The CDR3 bases are TGTGCCAGCAGTAAGGGACAGGGTATTGTCTCACCCCTCCACTTT. The V call is TRBV28, the J call TRBJ1-6, with TRBD1 identical over 9 bases. CDR1 and CDR2 from the germline V gene are MDHEN and SYDVKM. The length of the CDR3 is 15 residues. V was clipped by 5 bases and J by 10 bases; unmatched bases: 9.

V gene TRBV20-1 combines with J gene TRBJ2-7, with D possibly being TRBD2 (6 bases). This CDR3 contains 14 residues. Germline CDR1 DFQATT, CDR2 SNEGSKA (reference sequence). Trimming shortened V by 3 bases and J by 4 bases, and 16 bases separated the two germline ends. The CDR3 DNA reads TGCAGTGCTAGTCCCCGGGGACTTTCTTACGAGCAGTACTTC. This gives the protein CSASPRGLSYEQYF.

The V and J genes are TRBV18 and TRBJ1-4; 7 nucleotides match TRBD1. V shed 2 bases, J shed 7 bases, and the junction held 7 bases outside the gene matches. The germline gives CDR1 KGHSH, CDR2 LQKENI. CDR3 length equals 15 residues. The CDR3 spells CASSPGVKGAEKLFF. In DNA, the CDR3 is TGTGCCAGCTCACCAGGTGTGAAGGGGGCTGAAAAACTGTTTTTT.

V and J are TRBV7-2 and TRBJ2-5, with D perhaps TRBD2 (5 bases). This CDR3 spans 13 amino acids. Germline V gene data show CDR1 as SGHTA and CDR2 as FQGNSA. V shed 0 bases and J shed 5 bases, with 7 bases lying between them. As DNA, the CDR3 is TGTGCCAGCAGCTTAGCGGAGGTGGAGACCCAGTACTTC. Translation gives CASSLAEVETQYF.

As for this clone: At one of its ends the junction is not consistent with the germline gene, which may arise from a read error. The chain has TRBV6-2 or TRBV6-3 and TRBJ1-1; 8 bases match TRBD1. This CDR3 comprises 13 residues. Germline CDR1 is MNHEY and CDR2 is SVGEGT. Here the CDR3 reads CASRYSGGPEAFF. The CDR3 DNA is TGTGCCAGCAGATACTCAGGGGGCCCTGAAGCTTTCTTT.

CDR3 DNA sequence: TGTGCCAGCAGCCTGCGACAGGGTCGGGCCGAGCAGTACTTC. The encoded protein is CASSLRQGRAEQYF. The gene calls are TRBV14 and TRBJ2-7, with 7 bases lining up with TRBD1. The CDR3 is 14 residues long. The germline V gene has CDR1 SGHDN and CDR2 FVKESK. With 4 bases clipped from V and 6 bases from J, the junction kept 9 bases outside the gene matches.

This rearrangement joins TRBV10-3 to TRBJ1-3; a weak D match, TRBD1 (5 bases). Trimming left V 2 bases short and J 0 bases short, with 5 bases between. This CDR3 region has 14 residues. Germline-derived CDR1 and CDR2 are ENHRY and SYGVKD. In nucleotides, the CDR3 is TGTGCCATCAGTGAGACAGGCTCTGGAAACACCATATATTTT. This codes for CAISETGSGNTIYF.

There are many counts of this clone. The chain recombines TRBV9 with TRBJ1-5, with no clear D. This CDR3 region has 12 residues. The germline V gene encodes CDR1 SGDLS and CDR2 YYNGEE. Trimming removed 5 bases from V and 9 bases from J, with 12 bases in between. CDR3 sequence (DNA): TGTGCCAGCAGTGACGGACTAGGGCCCCAGCATTTT. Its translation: CASSDGLGPQHF.

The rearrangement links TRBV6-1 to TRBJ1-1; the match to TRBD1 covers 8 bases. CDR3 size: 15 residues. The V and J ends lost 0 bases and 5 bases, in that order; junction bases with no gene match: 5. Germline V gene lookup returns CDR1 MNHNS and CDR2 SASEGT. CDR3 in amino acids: CASSEAGTGLTEAFF. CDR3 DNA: TGTGCCAGCAGTGAAGCCGGGACAGGTCTTACTGAAGCTTTCTTT.

CDR3 sequence: CSVTTGSGANVLTF. CDR3 nucleotide sequence: TGCAGCGTTACAACAGGGTCTGGGGCCAACGTCCTGACTTTC. The rearrangement uses TRBV29-1 and TRBJ2-6; TRBD1 is a possible D gene (6 bases). There are 14 residues in the CDR3. Trimming took 5 bases from V and 1 from J, leaving 9 bases between them. Germline loops: CDR1 SQVTM, CDR2 ANQGSEA.

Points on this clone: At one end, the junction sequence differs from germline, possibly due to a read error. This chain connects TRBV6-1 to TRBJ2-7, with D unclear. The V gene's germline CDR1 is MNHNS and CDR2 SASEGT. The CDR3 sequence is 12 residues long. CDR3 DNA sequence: TGTGCCAGCGGTGAACCCCTAGGCGAGCAGTACTTC. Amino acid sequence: CASGEPLGEQYF.

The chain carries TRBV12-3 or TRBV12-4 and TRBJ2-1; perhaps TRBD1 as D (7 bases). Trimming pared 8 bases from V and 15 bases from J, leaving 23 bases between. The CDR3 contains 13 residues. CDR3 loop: CASLGQLGSGAFF. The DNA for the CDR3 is TGTGCCAGCCTGGGACAGTTAGGGTCGGGGGCGTTCTTC.

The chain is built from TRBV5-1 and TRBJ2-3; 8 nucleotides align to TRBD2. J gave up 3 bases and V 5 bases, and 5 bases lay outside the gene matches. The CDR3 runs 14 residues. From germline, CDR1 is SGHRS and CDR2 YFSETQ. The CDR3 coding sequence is TGCGCCAGCAGAATTAGCGGGGTTACAGATACGCAGTATTTT. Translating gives CASRISGVTDTQYF.

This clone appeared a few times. This CDR3 reads CASSYRGSEQYF. CDR3 DNA sequence: TGTGCCAGCAGTTACAGGGGGAGCGAGCAGTACTTC. This chain uses TRBV2 with TRBJ2-7; 8 bases agree with TRBD1. Germline lookup yields CDR1 SNHLY and CDR2 FYNNEI. The CDR3 runs to 12 residues. J gave up 6 bases and V 5 bases, and 3 bases lay outside the gene matches.

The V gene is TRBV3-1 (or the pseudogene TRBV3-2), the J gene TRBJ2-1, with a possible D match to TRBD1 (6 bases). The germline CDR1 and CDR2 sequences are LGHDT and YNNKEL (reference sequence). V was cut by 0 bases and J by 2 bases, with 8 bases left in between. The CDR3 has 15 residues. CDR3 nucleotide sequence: TGTGCCAGCAGCCAAGACGCAGGGGCCTACAATGAGCAGTTCTTC. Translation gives CASSQDAGAYNEQFF.

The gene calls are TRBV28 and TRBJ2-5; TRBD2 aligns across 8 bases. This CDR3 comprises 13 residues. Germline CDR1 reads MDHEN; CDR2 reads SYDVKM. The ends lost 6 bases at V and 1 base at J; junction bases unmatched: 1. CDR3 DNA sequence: TGTGCCAGCAGCGGGGGGGCCCAAGAGACCCAGTACTTC. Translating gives CASSGGAQETQYF.

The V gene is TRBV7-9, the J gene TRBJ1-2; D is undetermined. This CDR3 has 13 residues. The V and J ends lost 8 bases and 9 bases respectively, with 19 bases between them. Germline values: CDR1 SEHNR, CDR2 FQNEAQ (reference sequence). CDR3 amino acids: CASEIQSGESYTF. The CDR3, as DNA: TGTGCCAGCGAGATACAGTCCGGGGAAAGCTACACCTTC.

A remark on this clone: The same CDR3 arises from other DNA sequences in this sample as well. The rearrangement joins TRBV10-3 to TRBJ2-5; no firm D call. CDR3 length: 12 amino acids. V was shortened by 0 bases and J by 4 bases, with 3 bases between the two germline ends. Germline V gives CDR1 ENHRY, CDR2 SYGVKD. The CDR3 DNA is TGTGCCATCAGTGAGTCGAGAGAGACCCAGTACTTC. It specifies CAISESRETQYF.

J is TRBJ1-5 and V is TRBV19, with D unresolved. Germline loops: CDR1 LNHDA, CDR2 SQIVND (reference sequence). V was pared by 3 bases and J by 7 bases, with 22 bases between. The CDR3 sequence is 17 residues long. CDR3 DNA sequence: TGTGCCAGTAGTATGTCGGTGAGCCTTCTGACGGGGCAGCCCCAGCATTTT. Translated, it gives CASSMSVSLLTGQPQHF.

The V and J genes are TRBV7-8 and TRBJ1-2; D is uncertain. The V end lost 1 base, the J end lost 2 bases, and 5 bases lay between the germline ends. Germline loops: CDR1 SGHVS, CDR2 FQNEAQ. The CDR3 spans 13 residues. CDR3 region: CASSLDLNYGYTF. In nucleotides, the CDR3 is TGTGCCAGCAGCTTAGATTTAAACTATGGCTACACCTTC.

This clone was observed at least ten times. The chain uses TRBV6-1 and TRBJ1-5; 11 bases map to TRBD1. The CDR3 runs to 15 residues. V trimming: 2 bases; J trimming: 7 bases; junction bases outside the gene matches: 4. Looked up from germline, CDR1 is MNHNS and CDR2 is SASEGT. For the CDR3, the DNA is TGTGCCAGCAGTGAAAACTGGGACAGGGGGCAGCCCCAGCATTTT. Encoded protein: CASSENWDRGQPQHF.